Below are 14 T cell receptor beta chains sequenced from a single sample in a study of STAT5B mutations in CD4+ large granular lymphocyte leukemia. Sequencing was performed with immunoSEQ multiplex PCR; in TCRdb, only in-frame clones are kept and a portion is missing. The table lists about 38,000 clones, over 75% of them singletons. Sample: CD4+ T cells from blood buffy coats. These TCRs come from a human donor in good health.

This clone was seen just once. This sequence joins TRBV9 and TRBJ2-5; possible D gene TRBD2, 6 bases. The V gene lost 4 bases and the J gene lost 1 base, with 17 bases spanning the gap. This CDR3 is 16 amino acids long. Germline V gene sequence: CDR1 SGDLS, CDR2 YYNGEE. CDR3 protein: CASSLTHGDFQETQYF. CDR3 DNA: TGTGCCAGCAGCCTCACCCACGGGGACTTCCAAGAGACCCAGTACTTC. The variable domain in full, completed from reference TRBV9 and TRBJ2-5, reads DSGVTQTPKHLITATGQRVTLRCSPRSGDLSVYWYQQSLDQGLQFLIQYYNGEERAKGNILERFSAQQFPDLHSELNLSSLELGDSALYFCASSLTHGDFQETQYFGPGTRLLVL.

This chain joins TRBV18 and TRBJ2-1, with D tentatively TRBD1 (5 bases). Trimming removed 2 bases at V and 3 bases at J, with 11 bases between. CDR1 and CDR2 from the germline V gene are KGHSH and LQKENI. The CDR3 runs 15 residues. CDR3 sequence (DNA): TGTGCCAGCTCACCAGGGCGACAGATCTACAATGAGCAGTTCTTC. It specifies CASSPGRQIYNEQFF.

The chain couples TRBV2 to TRBJ2-3, with 7 bases lining up with TRBD2. The V segment lost 10 bases and the J segment 2 bases; nucleotides outside the gene matches: 3. Germline V gene lookup returns CDR1 SNHLY and CDR2 FYNNEI. The CDR3 covers 12 residues. Here the CDR3 reads CAITSATDTQYF. CDR3 DNA sequence: TGTGCCATTACTAGCGCCACAGATACGCAGTATTTT.

The chain recombines TRBV27 with TRBJ1-4; D gene ambiguous. The germline V and J ends were trimmed by 0 bases and 4 bases, with 15 bases remaining between them. The CDR3 has 17 residues. CDR1 and CDR2 from the germline V gene are MNHEY and SMNVEV (reference sequence). In DNA form, the CDR3 reads TGTGCCAGCAGTTTATCCGCCTTCGACGGGTTTAATGAAAAACTGTTTTTT. Its translation is CASSLSAFDGFNEKLFF.

The chain combines TRBV6-1 with TRBJ2-2; no reliable D call. The CDR3 runs 13 residues. The V gene lost 3 bases and the J gene lost 4 bases, with 6 bases spanning the gap. From germline, CDR1 is MNHNS and CDR2 SASEGT. CDR3 coding DNA: TGTGCCAGCAGTGAGCCGGGCACCGGGGAGCTGTTTTTT. Amino acids: CASSEPGTGELFF.

The V gene is TRBV18, the J gene TRBJ2-7, with D possibly TRBD1 on 6 matching bases. V lost 3 bases to trimming and J lost 0 bases, with 15 bases between them. CDR3 length equals 16 residues. Germline values: CDR1 KGHSH, CDR2 LQKENI. CDR3 DNA: TGTGCCAGCTCACCTCTGGGGGCGGGTACCTCCTACGAGCAGTACTTC. It yields the protein CASSPLGAGTSYEQYF.

This chain links TRBV5-6 with TRBJ2-7, with 12 bases aligning to TRBD2. J was trimmed by 5 bases and V by 4 bases; bases with no gene match: 7. The CDR3 runs 15 residues. Germline V lookup: CDR1 SGHDT, CDR2 YYEEEE. The CDR3, as DNA: TGTGCCAGCAGCCTCCTAGCGGGAGGGCCCAACGAGCAGTACTTC. Its translation: CASSLLAGGPNEQYF.

This sequence joins TRBV9 and TRBJ2-3; the match to TRBD2 covers 9 bases. Trimming cost V 0 bases and J 2 bases; bases outside gene matches: 4. The CDR3 totals 16 residues. The V gene's germline CDR1 is SGDLS and CDR2 YYNGEE. The CDR3 DNA follows: TGTGCCAGCAGCGTAGGTAGCGGGAGCCACACAGATACGCAGTATTTT. Translation gives CASSVGSGSHTDTQYF.

V usage is TRBV27 and J usage is TRBJ2-1, with 9 bases lining up with TRBD2. CDR1 is MNHEY, CDR2 SMNVEV, per germline (reference sequence). V lost 8 bases, J lost 6 bases, and 8 bases stayed unmatched. The CDR3 totals 14 residues. Written as DNA, the CDR3 is TGTGCCAGCCAGAGGGTAGCGGGGGTCAATGAGCAGTTCTTC. It specifies CASQRVAGVNEQFF.

This CDR3 is CASSAVAGGNEQFF. The CDR3 region has the DNA TGTGCCAGCAGCGCAGTAGCGGGGGGGAATGAGCAGTTCTTC. The rearrangement links TRBV9 to TRBJ2-1; 11 positions agree with TRBD2. The CDR3 sequence is 14 residues long. Trimming took 3 bases from V and 7 from J; bases not matched to a gene: 3. Germline CDR1 reads SGDLS; CDR2 reads YYNGEE.

The chain couples TRBV5-4 to TRBJ1-4; a weak D match, TRBD1 (5 bases). Germline V lookup: CDR1 SGHNT, CDR2 YYREEE (reference sequence). The CDR3 covers 15 residues. V was shortened by 1 base and J by 1 base, with 8 bases between the two germline ends. The CDR3 reads CASSLKGVTNEKLFF. CDR3 nucleotides: TGTGCCAGCAGCTTGAAAGGGGTAACTAATGAAAAACTGTTTTTT. Using reference TRBV5-4 and TRBJ1-4 for the parts outside the CDR3, the full variable domain is ETGVTQSPTHLIKTRGQQVTLRCSSQSGHNTVSWYQQALGQGPQFIFQYYREEENGRGNFPPRFSGLQFPNYSSELNVNALELDDSALYLCASSLKGVTNEKLFFGSGTQLSVL.

The V call is TRBV18, the J call TRBJ1-2; tentatively, D is TRBD1 (5 bases). The V end lost 2 bases, the J end lost 2 bases, and 12 bases lay between the germline ends. The CDR3 is made up of 15 amino acids. CDR1 and CDR2 (germline): KGHSH, LQKENI. Written as DNA, the CDR3 is TGTGCCAGCTCACCAGGAAATTCAGGGAACTATGGCTACACCTTC. This translates into CASSPGNSGNYGYTF.

The chain links TRBV5-3 to TRBJ2-5; TRBD1 agrees at 9 bases. TRBV5-3 is annotated as an ORF whose role is uncertain. J lost 3 bases, V lost 1 base, and 19 bases had no gene match. This CDR3 has 20 residues. CDR3 nucleotide sequence: TGTGCCAGAAGCTTGTATTGTCTGTCCCCCTGGGACAGGGTGGAAGAGACCCAGTACTTC. Its protein product is CARSLYCLSPWDRVEETQYF.

The rearrangement links TRBV6-5 to TRBJ1-1; D is uncertain. The germline V gene encodes CDR1 MNHEY and CDR2 SVGAGI. Trimming pared 0 bases from V and 4 bases from J, leaving 6 bases between. The CDR3 covers 13 residues. CDR3 sequence: CASSYSFGTEAFF. CDR3 nucleotide sequence: TGTGCCAGCAGTTACTCCTTTGGCACTGAAGCTTTCTTT.